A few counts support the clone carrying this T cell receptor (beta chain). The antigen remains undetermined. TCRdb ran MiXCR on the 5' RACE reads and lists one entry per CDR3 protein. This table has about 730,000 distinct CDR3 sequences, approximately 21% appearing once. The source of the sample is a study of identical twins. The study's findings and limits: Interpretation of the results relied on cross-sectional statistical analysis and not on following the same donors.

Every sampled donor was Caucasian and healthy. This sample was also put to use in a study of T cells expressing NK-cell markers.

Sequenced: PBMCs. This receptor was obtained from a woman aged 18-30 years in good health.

For the CDR3, the DNA is TGTGCCAGCAACGGTGGGGGCTATGGCTACACCTTC. Translated: CASNGGGYGYTF. This chain links TRBV9 with TRBJ1-2; TRBD1 is a possible D gene (5 bases). This CDR3 contains 12 residues. Germline V gene sequence: CDR1 SGDLS, CDR2 YYNGEE. V dropped 6 bases and J dropped 4 bases, with 10 bases sitting between them.